This TCR beta chain derives from a study of response to subunit inactivated influenza vaccine. A few counts support this clonotype. Its antigen is not identified. Germline V gene lookup returns CDR1 GTSNPN and CDR2 SVGIG (reference sequence). With 2 bases removed from V and 4 bases from J, the gap between germline ends came to 17 bases. CDR3 length: 15 residues. A single record per CDR3 protein comes from TCRdb applying MiXCR to the RT-PCR reads. Altogether more than 200,000 distinct CDR3 sequences are present, approximately 12% being singletons, with the ten largest covering 7.8%. Study-wide results and limits: Authors suggested each seasonal flu vaccination may recruit only limited numbers of new T cells.

The rearrangement uses TRBV30 and TRBJ1-2; perhaps TRBD1 as D (6 bases). The sample in question was non-naive T cells sorted from PBMCs, obtained 14 to 15 days before vaccination. The receptor comes from a man aged 50 or older who received an inactivated influenza vaccine. CDR3 protein: CAWSRRGGAVYGYTF. The CDR3 region has the DNA TGTGCCTGGAGTCGACGAGGGGGAGCGGTCTATGGCTACACCTTC.